The sample holds many counts of the clone carrying this TCR beta chain. Its cognate antigen is unknown. The data are from a study of T cell repertoires in cytomegalovirus infection. TCRdb analysed the reads with MiXCR anew, one entry per CDR3 protein. Of around 750,000 distinct CDR3 sequences in the sample, 30% to 35% were seen once. In germline, CDR1 is SGHTA, CDR2 FQGNSA. The CDR3 loop spans 15 amino acids. With V trimmed by 3 bases and J by 1 base, 3 bases remained unmatched. Study-level points and caveats: HLA-C-restricted CMV-specific TCR beta clonotypes were dominant in the ex vivo response. Cumulative frequency of public TCR beta families picked out carriers of CMV plus the relevant HLA.

The rearrangement uses TRBV7-2 and TRBJ2-5; TRBD2 agrees at 9 bases. This clonotype was obtained from a human donor in good health (CMV status not recorded). Some clones in this sample may be carry-over from other donors' samples. The material was cultured CD8+ T cells from PBMCs, obtained from culture after CMV antigen stimulation. The CDR3 protein is CASSFGGGVQETQYF. CDR3 DNA: TGTGCCAGCAGCTTTGGCGGGGGGGTCCAAGAGACCCAGTACTTC.